This TCR beta chain was identified during a study of OX40 agonist ivuxolimab in advanced cancers. Whole-study results and caveats: The study did not work out the antigen specificity of the expanded peripheral T cells. There was clonal expansion of CD4+ and CD8+ blood T cells by week 6 at 0.1 to 3.0 mg/kg. Among the least clonally expanded were partial responders at 0.1-3.0 mg/kg.

This clone was observed a handful of times. What it binds is unknown. Libraries were prepared by immunoSEQ multiplex PCR; TCRdb keeps only in-frame clonotypes and omits some of them. This sample has roughly 60,000 clones, with 85% to 95% found just once. The germline CDR1 and CDR2 sequences are MNHNS and SASEGT. Trimming removed 3 bases from V and 7 bases from J, with 10 bases in between. This CDR3 comprises 13 residues. This receptor was taken from an adult with an advanced solid tumor such as melanoma, head and neck, liver or kidney cancer. Sequencing was performed on CD4+ or CD8+ T cells sorted from blood, taken in a trial of the OX40 agonist ivuxolimab. J is TRBJ2-1 and V is TRBV6-1; D unresolved. The chain's CDR3 is CASSDLRGNEQFF. CDR3 nucleotide sequence: TGTGCCAGCAGTGATTTGAGAGGTAATGAGCAGTTCTTC.